The T cell receptor (beta chain) described here comes from a study of T cell repertoires in cytomegalovirus infection. Study-wide background: Recently identified HLA-C-restricted and well-studied HLA-B-restricted CMV epitopes were used. In public TCR beta signatures, there were indications of both CMV infection and matching HLA type.

Study-level points and caveats: Of the TCR beta families, the public ones yielded a cumulative frequency that identified carriers of CMV plus the relevant HLA. The ex vivo response showed dominance by HLA-C-restricted CMV-specific TCR beta clonotypes.

V was clipped by 1 base and J by 3 bases, with 10 bases between them. The germline CDR1 and CDR2 sequences are SGHTA and FQGNSA. The CDR3 extends over 14 amino acids. TCRdb reanalysed the reads using MiXCR and keeps one entry per CDR3 protein. The sample contains about 360,000 distinct CDR3 sequences, about 32% of which appear only once. In its sample, this clonotype was seen a few times. Its matching antigen is unknown. The input for sequencing was cultured PBMCs, taken from culture after CMV antigen stimulation. The V call is TRBV7-2, the J call TRBJ2-7; the D gene is possibly TRBD1 (5 bases). The receptor was derived from a human donor in good health (CMV status not recorded). Some clones in this sample may be carry-over from other donors' samples. The CDR3, as DNA: TGTGCCAGCAGCTTAGATCCCACAGGCTACGAGCAGTACGTC. It translates to CASSLDPTGYEQYV.